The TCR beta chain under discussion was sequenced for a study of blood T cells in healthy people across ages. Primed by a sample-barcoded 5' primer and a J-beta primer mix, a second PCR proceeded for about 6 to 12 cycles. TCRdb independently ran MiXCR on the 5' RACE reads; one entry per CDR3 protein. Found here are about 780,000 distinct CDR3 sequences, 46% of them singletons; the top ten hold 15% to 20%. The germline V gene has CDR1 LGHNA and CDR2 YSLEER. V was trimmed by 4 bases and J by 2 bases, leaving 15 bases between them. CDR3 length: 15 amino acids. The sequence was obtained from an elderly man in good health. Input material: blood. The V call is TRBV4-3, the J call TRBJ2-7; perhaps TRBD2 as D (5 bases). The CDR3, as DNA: TGCGCCAGCAGCCGCAGGAAGGACTGGCCCTACGAGCAGTACTTC. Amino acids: CASSRRKDWPYEQYF.